This is a list of T cell receptor beta chains from one sample in a study of response to subunit inactivated influenza vaccine. TCRdb re-called the RT-PCR reads with MiXCR, one entry per CDR3 protein. The sample consists of about 650,000 distinct CDR3 sequences, around 15% of them appearing once. The specimen was PBMCs from blood, collected about 14 days before vaccination. The receptors shown here come from a man between 50 and 59 years old who received an inactivated influenza vaccine. The CDR3 runs from the conserved cysteine through the conserved F or W. Fields, in order: D gene, clone size, V gene, J gene, CDR3 DNA, CDR3 protein. D genes are given only for firm matches. The size field is filled for only some rows; it gives once, few, many or a size class.

TRBD1	many	TRBV12-3/TRBV12-4	TRBJ1-1	TGTGCCAGCAGTCCGGGACAGCCTCGGGGCACTGAAGCTTTCTTT	CASSPGQPRGTEAFF
NA	many	TRBV15	TRBJ2-1	TGTGCCACCAGCAGAGTGGAAATGATCTCCTACAATGAGCAGTTCTTC	CATSRVEMISYNEQFF
TRBD2	few	TRBV29-1	TRBJ2-7	TGCAGCGTAGCCGGGACTGATTCTTCGGGGGGGCAGTACTTC	CSVAGTDSSGGQYF
NA	NA	TRBV12-3/TRBV12-4	TRBJ2-1	TGTGCCAGCAGTCCGCCCAGGGAGGTAGGCTGGAATGAGCAGTTCTTC	CASSPPREVGWNEQFF
NA	NA	TRBV18	TRBJ2-2	TGTGCCAGCTCACCACCGAGGCAGGGTTTGAACACCGGGGAGCTGTTTTTT	CASSPPRQGLNTGELFF
NA	few	TRBV5-1	TRBJ2-7	TGCGCCAGCAGTCATTCGACGGCCTACGAGCAGTACTTC	CASSHSTAYEQYF
TRBD1	NA	TRBV11-3	TRBJ2-3	TGTGCCAGCAGCCTCCGGGACAGGGAAGATACGCAGTATTTT	CASSLRDREDTQYF
NA	NA	TRBV27	TRBJ2-1	TGTGCCAGCAGTAACTTCTATGAGCAGTTCTTC	CASSNFYEQFF
NA	many	TRBV12-3/TRBV12-4	TRBJ2-2	TGTGCCAGCAGTTTAGGTCGAGGGGTAAACACCGGGGAGCTGTTTTTT	CASSLGRGVNTGELFF
NA	few	TRBV11-2	TRBJ2-2	TGTGCCAGCAGCTTTATGGGGGTAGACACCGGGGAGCTGTTTTTT	CASSFMGVDTGELFF
NA	NA	TRBV20-1	TRBJ2-1	TGCAGTGCTAGATCCAGGGGCGCGGATGAGCAGTTCTTC	CSARSRGADEQFF
NA	NA	TRBV12-3/TRBV12-4	TRBJ2-3	TGTGCCAGCAGCCTTGCGGCCGTAGATACGCAGTATTTT	CASSLAAVDTQYF
TRBD1	NA	TRBV28	TRBJ1-5	TGTGCCAGCAGTCAGCGACAGGGGGCTAGCAATCAGCCCCAGCATTTT	CASSQRQGASNQPQHF
TRBD2	many	TRBV7-2	TRBJ2-1	TGTGCCAGCAGCTCCGGGACTAGGATCAATGAGCAGTTCTTC	CASSSGTRINEQFF
NA	many	TRBV4-3	TRBJ2-3	TGTGCCAGCTCACCCGGGACTTCCACAGATACGCAGTATTTT	CASSPGTSTDTQYF
NA	few	TRBV4-2	TRBJ2-1	TGTGCCAGCAGCCACACCCAGGGGTCTACCTACAATGAGCAGTTCTTC	CASSHTQGSTYNEQFF
NA	NA	TRBV5-1	TRBJ1-1	TGCGCCAGCAGCTTGGACGGACTGCTGAACACTGAAGCTTTCTTT	CASSLDGLLNTEAFF
TRBD2	NA	TRBV4-3	TRBJ2-1	TGCGCCAGCAGCCTGGGACTAGCAAAATACAATGAGCAGTTCTTC	CASSLGLAKYNEQFF
NA	NA	TRBV12-3/TRBV12-4	TRBJ1-5	TGTGCCAGCAGTTCACAGGGTTTCAATCAGCCCCAGCATTTT	CASSSQGFNQPQHF
TRBD1	few	TRBV12-3/TRBV12-4	TRBJ1-3	TGTGCCAGCAGTGGACAGGGAACTGGAAACACCATATATTTT	CASSGQGTGNTIYF
TRBD1	NA	TRBV2	TRBJ2-5	TGTGCCAGCAGTGAATTCAGGGGGCTAGAGACCCAGTACTTC	CASSEFRGLETQYF
NA	many	TRBV15	TRBJ2-1	TGTGCCACCAGCAGATATAGGGGAGCGGGCAATGAGCAGTTCTTC	CATSRYRGAGNEQFF
TRBD2	NA	TRBV4-3	TRBJ2-7	TGCGCCAGCAGCCAAGTGTTTGGACCTAGCGGGAACCACGAGCAGTACTTC	CASSQVFGPSGNHEQYF
NA	many	TRBV3-1	TRBJ2-2	TGTGCCAGCAGCCCACCATACACCGGGGAGCTGTTTTTT	CASSPPYTGELFF
NA	NA	TRBV20-1	TRBJ2-3	TGCAGTGCTAGAGATCCCCTAGTGATCACAGATACGCAGTATTTT	CSARDPLVITDTQYF
NA	many	TRBV24-1	TRBJ2-3	TGTGCCACGGAAGGCATGCGGGACAGCAAAAATCCAGATACGCAGTATTTT	CATEGMRDSKNPDTQYF
NA	few	TRBV6-2/TRBV6-3	TRBJ2-2	TGTGCCAGCAGTTACATTAGGGTGGGGGAGCTGTTTTTT	CASSYIRVGELFF
NA	many	TRBV20-1	TRBJ2-5	TGCAGTGCGAGAATTAGGGGGGCCTTTGAGACCCAGTACTTC	CSARIRGAFETQYF
TRBD1	NA	TRBV3-1	TRBJ2-3	TGTGCCAGCAGTTCGACAGGGGCCCTTCTCACAGATACGCAGTATTTT	CASSSTGALLTDTQYF
TRBD1	NA	TRBV4-3	TRBJ2-1	TGCGCCAGCAGCAAAGGGTTTCGACAGGGGAAAAATGAGCAGTTCTTC	CASSKGFRQGKNEQFF
TRBD2	NA	TRBV3-1	TRBJ2-7	TGTGCCAGCAGCCGCGGACTAGTTGACTACGAGCAGTACTTC	CASSRGLVDYEQYF
TRBD2	many	TRBV11-2	TRBJ2-1	TGTGCCAGCCACCCCCTAGCGGGAGGGCCGTATGAGCAGTTCTTC	CASHPLAGGPYEQFF
NA	NA	TRBV5-1	TRBJ2-5	TGCGCCAGCAGCTTGTCACGGACTCAAGAGACCCAGTACTTC	CASSLSRTQETQYF
TRBD2	NA	TRBV5-6	TRBJ2-3	TGTGCCAGCAGCAGTGATAGCGGGGGGCCCCGCCCTACGCAGTATTTT	CASSSDSGGPRPTQYF
NA	NA	TRBV27	TRBJ2-1	TGTGCCAGCAGTCGCCTTCACAATGAGCAGTTCTTC	CASSRLHNEQFF
TRBD2	NA	TRBV3-1	TRBJ2-7	TGTGCCAGCAGCCAATGGACGGGAGGGAACGAGCAGTACTTC	CASSQWTGGNEQYF
TRBD1	few	TRBV2	TRBJ2-5	TGTGCCAGCAGTGAAGCCTTCGGGACAGCGAGAGAGACCCAGTACTTC	CASSEAFGTARETQYF
TRBD2	many	TRBV9	TRBJ2-3	TGTGCCAGCAGCGCTGAAGCGGGAGGGCCTACAGATACGCAGTATTTT	CASSAEAGGPTDTQYF
NA	few	TRBV24-1	TRBJ2-3	TGTGCCACCAGTGATTTATGGAGCACAGATACGCAGTATTTT	CATSDLWSTDTQYF
NA	few	TRBV20-1	TRBJ1-6	TGCAGTGCTAGAGATTTCAAGAGCTCCTATAATTCACCCCTCCACTTT	CSARDFKSSYNSPLHF
NA	few	TRBV29-1	TRBJ1-2	TGCAGCGTTGAGAAGGCGGCAGATAACTATGGCTACACCTTC	CSVEKAADNYGYTF
TRBD2	NA	TRBV6-2/TRBV6-3	TRBJ2-1	TGTGCCAGCAGTTATAGCCGGACTAGCGGACCGAGCTCCTACAATGAGCAGTTCTTC	CASSYSRTSGPSSYNEQFF
NA	NA	TRBV29-1	TRBJ2-1	TGCAGCGTTGAAGCGAGTGGGGGCAGATGGAATGAGCAGTTCTTC	CSVEASGGRWNEQFF
NA	NA	TRBV7-9	TRBJ2-2	TGTGCCAGCAGCTTAGGGTGGATCACCGGGGAGCTGTTTTTT	CASSLGWITGELFF
NA	NA	TRBV6-1	TRBJ2-1	TGTGCCAGCAGGGCCCCAGAGGTGACCTCCTACAATGAGCAGTTCTTC	CASRAPEVTSYNEQFF
NA	NA	TRBV7-7	TRBJ2-3	TGTGCTAGCAGCTCCAGTGGTACAGGGGAGGGGACAGATACGCAGTATTTT	CASSSSGTGEGTDTQYF
TRBD1	NA	TRBV3-1	TRBJ1-5	TGTGCCAGCAGCCAAGGGGTACAGGGGGCCAGTCAGCCCCAGCATTTT	CASSQGVQGASQPQHF
TRBD1	NA	TRBV12-3/TRBV12-4	TRBJ1-1	TGTGCCAGCAGTTTTCCGACGACAGGGCAAGCTTTCTTT	CASSFPTTGQAFF
TRBD1	few	TRBV20-1	TRBJ2-1	TGCAGTGCTAGAAAAGGACAGGGGGGCGATGAGCAGTTCTTC	CSARKGQGGDEQFF
TRBD1	many	TRBV5-5	TRBJ2-7	TGTGCCAGCAGCCTGGGGACAGGGAGATTCACCGAGCAGTACTTC	CASSLGTGRFTEQYF
NA	many	TRBV5-1	TRBJ2-1	TGCGCCAGCAGCTTTAACGGTTACAATGAGCAGTTCTTC	CASSFNGYNEQFF
TRBD1	many	TRBV2	TRBJ1-1	TGTGCCAGCATCGAAGGGGGTCAGGGGGCGCCGAACACTGAAGCTTTCTTT	CASIEGGQGAPNTEAFF
NA	few	TRBV27	TRBJ2-7	TGTGCCAGCAGTTTATCCAGGCCTGTATACGAGCAGTACTTC	CASSLSRPVYEQYF
NA	few	TRBV6-1	TRBJ1-1	TGTGCCAGCAGCCACCGCTTGTTGGGGCCCATGTTAGCTGAAGCTTTCTTT	CASSHRLLGPMLAEAFF
TRBD2	few	TRBV20-1	TRBJ2-5	TGCAGTGCTAGAGAAGTCGGGAGGGCCCAGGAGACCCAGTACTTC	CSAREVGRAQETQYF
TRBD2	few	TRBV6-5	TRBJ2-7	TGTGCCAGCAGTTATTTTACTAGCGGGAGACCCTACGAGCAGTACTTC	CASSYFTSGRPYEQYF
NA	many	TRBV20-1	TRBJ2-5	TGCAGTGCTAGAGATTCCCAGGGCAGGGAGACCCAGTACTTC	CSARDSQGRETQYF
NA	few	TRBV28	TRBJ2-5	TGTGCCAGCAGTTTATTATTTGCTAGCGCGCAGGAGACCCAGTACTTC	CASSLLFASAQETQYF